This T cell receptor (beta chain) was sequenced during a study of PD-1 blockade in classical Hodgkin lymphoma. CDR1 is PRHDT, CDR2 FYEKMQ, per germline (reference sequence). Trimming removed 5 bases at V and 4 bases at J, with 12 bases between. The CDR3 has 13 residues. Measured with immunoSEQ multiplex PCR; TCRdb has only the in-frame clones, and not every one. The sample records over 6,500 clones, 70% to 80% being singletons. Study findings and constraints: At C4D1, TCR diversity had climbed significantly for CD4+ cells, though not for CD8+ cells. Complete responders showed a baseline diversity that resembled the diversity of newly diagnosed patients. Diminished baseline TCR diversity has been reported in newly diagnosed patients relative to healthy donors. Undefined causes, possibly disease activity or prior therapy, underlie the repertoire differences.

Turning to this clone: Its antigen remains unknown.

Following autologous stem cell transplantation, relapse occurred in every patient, and exposure to brentuximab vedotin varied. The sequence was collected from a human donor with classical Hodgkin lymphoma. This chain connects TRBV13 to TRBJ2-7; D might be TRBD2 (5 bases). This specimen consisted of peripheral blood mononuclear cells (PBMCs), obtained before the second cycle of nivolumab. CDR3: CASSRTRRYEQYF. CDR3 coding DNA: TGTGCCAGCAGCCGGACCAGGAGGTACGAGCAGTACTTC. Full variable domain (remainder filled in from reference TRBV13 and TRBJ2-7): AAGVIQSPRHLIKEKRETATLKCYPIPRHDTVYWYQQGPGQDPQFLISFYEKMQSDKGSIPDRFSAQQFSDYHSELNMSSLELGDSALYFCASSRTRRYEQYFGPGTRLTVT.